The rows below give T cell receptor beta chains drawn from one sample of a study of T cell repertoires in aging, cancer and after chemotherapy. TCRdb processed the multiplex PCR reads anew with MiXCR; each CDR3 protein has one entry. The sample gives about 1,900 distinct CDR3 sequences, 28% of which show up once; roughly 50% is in the top ten. The source material was blood. All receptors come from a human donor with a solid tumor. CDR3s include the opening cysteine and the closing phenylalanine or tryptophan. The D gene is left open where the match is weak. A clone size is listed for some rows: how often the clone was seen (once, few, many), or a class if it is expanded.

D,J,size,V,DNA,CDR3
.,TRBJ1-4,.,TRBV7-9,TGTGCCAGCAGCTCAACATGGAATTCTAATGAAAAACTGTTTTTT,CASSSTWNSNEKLFF
.,TRBJ1-1,medium-sized,TRBV19,TGTGCCAGTAGTAGAGGCCGACGGGACACTGAAGCTTTCTTT,CASSRGRRDTEAFF
.,TRBJ2-7,few,TRBV6-2/TRBV6-3,TGTGCCAGCAGTCTGACGCCCTACGAGCAGTACTTC,CASSLTPYEQYF
.,TRBJ1-4,.,TRBV6-5,TGTGCCAGCAGTTACCAGGGAGGAGCAACTAATGAAAAACTGTTTTTT,CASSYQGGATNEKLFF
.,TRBJ1-1,.,TRBV6-2/TRBV6-3,TGTGCCAGCAGCCCCGCCGGGAAAGGGAACACTGAAGCTTTCTTT,CASSPAGKGNTEAFF
TRBD1,TRBJ2-7,.,TRBV19,TGTGCCAGTAGTCCAAGGTCGGGGACAGGGGCCTACGAGCTGTACTTC,CASSPRSGTGAYELYF
TRBD2,TRBJ2-5,few,TRBV7-2,TGTGCCAGCAGCTTCCAGCGGGGGGGCGGGGAGACCCAGTACTTC,CASSFQRGGGETQYF
.,TRBJ2-7,.,TRBV18,TGTGCCAGCTTAGGGGACGCCGGTCGCGCCGAGCAGTACTTC,CASLGDAGRAEQYF
TRBD2,TRBJ2-7,.,TRBV20-1,TGCAGTGCTAGAGACCCTGGCGGGAGTTCCTACGAGCAGTACTTC,CSARDPGGSSYEQYF
.,TRBJ2-1,few,TRBV12-3/TRBV12-4,TGTGCCAGCAGATACAATACCCCCAATGAGCAGTTCTTC,CASRYNTPNEQFF
TRBD2,TRBJ2-1,large,TRBV29-1,TGCAGCGTTGATGAAGGAACTAGCGGGAGGAATGAGCAGTTCTTC,CSVDEGTSGRNEQFF
.,TRBJ2-5,few,TRBV7-9,TGTGCCAGCAGCTTAGGTCGGGGGGCACGACAAGAGACCCAGTACTTC,CASSLGRGARQETQYF
.,TRBJ1-2,.,TRBV12-3/TRBV12-4,TGTGCCAGCAGACTCGGGACCTATGGCAACACCTTC,CASRLGTYGNTF
TRBD1,TRBJ1-4,.,TRBV4-3,TGCGCCAGCAGCCAAGATCAGTGGGACAGCGAAAATGAAAAACTGTTTTTT,CASSQDQWDSENEKLFF
.,TRBJ1-1,few,TRBV18,TGTGCCAGCTCACCACCTAACAGGGCTATTGAAGCTTTCTTT,CASSPPNRAIEAFF
.,TRBJ2-5,medium-sized,TRBV18,TGTGCCAGCTCACCACCGAGTGCAGCCCAAGAGACCCAGTACTTC,CASSPPSAAQETQYF
TRBD1,TRBJ1-2,medium-sized,TRBV30,TGTGCCTGGCTAAGACAGGGGGCGTTTGGCTACACCTTC,CAWLRQGAFGYTF
.,TRBJ2-7,once,TRBV5-6,TGTGCCAGCAGGCGAACAGGGAGGACCTACGAGCAGTACTTC,CASRRTGRTYEQYF
TRBD1,TRBJ2-2,few,TRBV7-9,TGTGCCAGCAGCTTACGACAGGGGGCCGACACCGGGGAGCTGTTTTTT,CASSLRQGADTGELFF
TRBD2,TRBJ2-5,medium-sized,TRBV29-1,TGCAGCGTTGACGCTAGCGGGGGGGAAGAGACCCAGTACTTC,CSVDASGGEETQYF
.,TRBJ2-1,medium-sized,TRBV12-3/TRBV12-4,TGTGCCAGCAGTTTTTCGAGGAATGAGCAGTTCTTC,CASSFSRNEQFF
.,TRBJ1-6,few,TRBV5-6,TGTGCCAGCTCCGAGGATTTTAGTTCACCCCTCCACTTT,CASSEDFSSPLHF
.,TRBJ2-3,medium-sized,TRBV19,TGTGCCAGTAGTCTTCGGGGGGCCACAGATACGCAGTATTTT,CASSLRGATDTQYF